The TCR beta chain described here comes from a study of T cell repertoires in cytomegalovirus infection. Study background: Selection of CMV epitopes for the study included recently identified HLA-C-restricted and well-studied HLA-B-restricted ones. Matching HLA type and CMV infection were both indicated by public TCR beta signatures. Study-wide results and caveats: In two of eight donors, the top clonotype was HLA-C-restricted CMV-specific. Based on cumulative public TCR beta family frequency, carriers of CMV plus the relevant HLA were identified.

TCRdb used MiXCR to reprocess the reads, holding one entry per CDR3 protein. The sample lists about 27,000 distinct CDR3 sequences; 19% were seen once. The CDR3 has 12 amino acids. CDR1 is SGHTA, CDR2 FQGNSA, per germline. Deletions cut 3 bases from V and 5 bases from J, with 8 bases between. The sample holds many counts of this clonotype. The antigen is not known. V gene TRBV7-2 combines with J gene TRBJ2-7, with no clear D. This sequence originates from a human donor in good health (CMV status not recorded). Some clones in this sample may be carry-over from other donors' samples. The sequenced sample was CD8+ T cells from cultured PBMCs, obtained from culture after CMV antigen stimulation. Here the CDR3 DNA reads TGTGCCAGCAGCTTCGAGCCCCACGAGCAGTACTTC. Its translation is CASSFEPHEQYF. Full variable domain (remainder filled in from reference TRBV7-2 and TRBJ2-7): GAGVSQSPSNKVTEKGKDVELRCDPISGHTALYWYRQSLGQGLEFLIYFQGNSAPDKSGLPSDRFSAERTGGSVSTLTIQRTQQEDSAVYLCASSFEPHEQYFGPGTRLTVT.